This T cell receptor beta chain is drawn from a study of blood T cell repertoires in COVID-19. Study-wide background: Whether acute or convalescent, the COVID-19 samples came from the United States, Italy and Spain.

The table came from immunoSEQ multiplex PCR; TCRdb's copy has only in-frame clones and leaves some out. The sample holds about 160,000 clones, about 84% seen once. The CDR3 is made up of 18 amino acids. Germline lookup yields CDR1 SGDLS and CDR2 YYNGEE. With 0 bases removed from V and 0 bases from J, the gap between germline ends came to 17 bases. Input material: PBMCs or T cells enriched from blood (not recorded which). This chain joins TRBV9 and TRBJ2-3, with no clear D. This TCR was recovered from a woman aged 35 to 49 with acute COVID-19. CDR3 DNA sequence: TGTGCCAGCAGCGTAGGGAGTTCGTGGCGGAGAAGCACAGATACGCAGTATTTT. Its translation: CASSVGSSWRRSTDTQYF.